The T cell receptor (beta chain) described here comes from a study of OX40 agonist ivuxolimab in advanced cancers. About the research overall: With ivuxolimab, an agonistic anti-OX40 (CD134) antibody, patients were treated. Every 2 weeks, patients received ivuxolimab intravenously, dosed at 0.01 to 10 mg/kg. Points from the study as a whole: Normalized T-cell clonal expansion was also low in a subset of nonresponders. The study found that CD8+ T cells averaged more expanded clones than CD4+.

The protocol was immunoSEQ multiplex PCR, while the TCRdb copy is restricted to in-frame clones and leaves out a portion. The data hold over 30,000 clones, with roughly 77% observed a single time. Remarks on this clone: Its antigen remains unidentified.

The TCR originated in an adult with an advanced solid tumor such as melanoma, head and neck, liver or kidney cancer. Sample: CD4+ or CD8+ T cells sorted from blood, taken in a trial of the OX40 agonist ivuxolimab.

CDR3 in DNA: TGCAGCGTTAACCCCCGGGATACGCAGTATTTT. This codes for CSVNPRDTQYF. V is TRBV29-1 and J is TRBJ2-3, with D uncertain. The V gene's germline CDR1 is SQVTM and CDR2 ANQGSEA. The CDR3 sequence is 11 residues long. V lost 5 bases, J lost 6 bases, and 9 bases lay in between.